This T cell receptor (beta chain) was recorded in a study of graft-versus-host responses after intestinal transplantation. Study-wide background: Each of the recipients got a multivisceral, liver-intestinal, or isolated intestinal transplant.

The assay was immunoSEQ multiplex PCR, and TCRdb's table has in-frame clones only and misses some. The sample yields roughly 110,000 clones, over 80% seen once. The CDR3 covers 14 residues. Trimming removed 4 bases from V and 3 bases from J, with 13 bases in between. Germline V CDR1 and CDR2: SEHNR, FQNEAQ (reference sequence). Note on this clone: Antigen unknown.

Sequenced material: unstimulated CD4+ T cells sorted from spleen or lymph node cells, taken before transplant. This TCR came from a human donor who was the organ donor for an intestinal transplant. The chain uses TRBV7-9 and TRBJ2-7; tentatively, D is TRBD1 or TRBD2 (5 bases each). CDR3 nucleotide sequence: TGTGCCAGCAGCTCCCTGGCAGGGAGCTACGAGCAGTACTTC. Its protein is CASSSLAGSYEQYF. The variable domain in full, completed from reference TRBV7-9 and TRBJ2-7, reads DTGVSQNPRHKITKRGQNVTFRCDPISEHNRLYWYRQTLGQGPEFLTYFQNEAQLEKSRLLSDRFSAERPKGSFSTLEIQRTEQGDSAMYLCASSSLAGSYEQYFGPGTRLTVT.